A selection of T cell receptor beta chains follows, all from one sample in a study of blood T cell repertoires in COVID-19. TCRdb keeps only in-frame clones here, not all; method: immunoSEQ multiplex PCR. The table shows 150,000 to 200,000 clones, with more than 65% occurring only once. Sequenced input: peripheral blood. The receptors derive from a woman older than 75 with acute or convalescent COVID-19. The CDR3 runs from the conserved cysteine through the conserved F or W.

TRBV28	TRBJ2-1	CASHGTYNEQFF
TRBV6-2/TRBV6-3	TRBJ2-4	CASSPLTGGDGNIQYF
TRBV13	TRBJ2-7	CASSFSGGTYEQYF
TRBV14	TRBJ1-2	CASSRTGFDYGYTF
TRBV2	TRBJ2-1	CASNLAASYNEQFF
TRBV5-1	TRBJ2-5	CASSKGQQQETQYF
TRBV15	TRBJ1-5	CATSRVQGVNQPQHF
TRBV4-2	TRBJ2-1	CASSQGTGNNEQFF
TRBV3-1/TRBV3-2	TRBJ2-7	CASSQEGLAGGPYYEQYF
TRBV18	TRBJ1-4	CASSRTGEEKLFF
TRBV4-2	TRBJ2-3	CASSQTQDPTDTQYF
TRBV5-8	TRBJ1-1	CASSRQGMGNTEAFF
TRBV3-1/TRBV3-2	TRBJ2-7	CASSPYWDRPYEQYF
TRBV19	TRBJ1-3	CASTPTAGNTIYF
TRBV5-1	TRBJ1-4	CASSLTGTNEKLFF
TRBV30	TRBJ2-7	CAGGQGIEQYF
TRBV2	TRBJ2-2	CASSGNRSPIGELFF
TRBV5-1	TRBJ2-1	CASSVGQGSYNEQFF
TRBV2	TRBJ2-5	CASIKVAGVRETQYF
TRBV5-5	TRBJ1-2	CASSYISDRVEGYTF
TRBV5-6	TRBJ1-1	CASSLTRNTEAFF
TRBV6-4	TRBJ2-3	CASSDSECGGGSTDTQYF
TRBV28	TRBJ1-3	CASSISIGASSGNTIYF
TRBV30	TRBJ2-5	CAWSILRGARAGVRGETQYF
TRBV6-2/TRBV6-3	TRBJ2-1	CASSPDRSKQFF
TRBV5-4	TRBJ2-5	CASRLGQGEETQYF
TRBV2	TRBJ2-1	CASSPSGSSYNEQFF
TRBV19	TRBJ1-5	CASSIGVGGDQPQHF
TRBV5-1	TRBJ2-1	CASSLEPAGGSYNEQFF
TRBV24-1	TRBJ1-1	CATSEGGKNTEAFF
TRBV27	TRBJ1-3	CASRSYSGNTIYF
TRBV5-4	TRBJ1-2	CASSTDRDGYTF
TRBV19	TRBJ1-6	CASSQQDRNSPLHF
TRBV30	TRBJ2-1	CAWSVKASGNEQFF
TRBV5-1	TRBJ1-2	CASSLDSRGYTF
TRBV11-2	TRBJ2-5	CASSLGGRGGIETQYF
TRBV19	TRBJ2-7	CASRPGQSPYEQYF
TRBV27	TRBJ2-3	CASRSGGTDTQYF
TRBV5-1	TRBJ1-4	CASSFGQSTNEKLFF